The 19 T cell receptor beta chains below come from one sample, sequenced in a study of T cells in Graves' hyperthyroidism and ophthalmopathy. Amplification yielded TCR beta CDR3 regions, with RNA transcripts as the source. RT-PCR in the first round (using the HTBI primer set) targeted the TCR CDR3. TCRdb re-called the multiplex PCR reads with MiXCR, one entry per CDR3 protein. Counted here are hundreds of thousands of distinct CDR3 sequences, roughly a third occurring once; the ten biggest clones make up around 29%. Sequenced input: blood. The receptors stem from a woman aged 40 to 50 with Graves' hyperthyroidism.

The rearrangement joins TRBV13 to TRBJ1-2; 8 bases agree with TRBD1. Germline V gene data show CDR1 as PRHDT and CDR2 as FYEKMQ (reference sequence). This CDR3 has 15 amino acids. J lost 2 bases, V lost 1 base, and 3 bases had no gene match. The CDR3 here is CASSLARTGNYGYTF. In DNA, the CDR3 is TGTGCCAGCAGCTTAGCTAGGACAGGGAACTATGGCTACACCTTC.

The CDR3 spells CASSYVVSGGEAFF. As DNA, the CDR3 is TGTGCCAGCAGTTACGTTGTGTCAGGGGGAGAAGCTTTCTTT. V usage is TRBV6-6 and J usage is TRBJ1-1; 7 bases match TRBD1. Germline assignment: CDR1 MNHNY and CDR2 SVGAGI (reference sequence). V gave up 2 bases and J gave up 8 bases; unmatched junction bases: 8. The CDR3 consists of 14 residues.

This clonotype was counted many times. This chain's CDR3 is CASSRGLAIQETQYF. DNA of the CDR3: TGCGCCAGCAGTCGGGGACTAGCGATCCAAGAGACCCAGTACTTC. V is TRBV10-2 and J is TRBJ2-5, with TRBD2 matching 10 bases. The CDR3 consists of 15 residues. J gave up 1 base and V 5 bases, and 4 bases lay outside the gene matches. The germline V gene encodes CDR1 WSHSY and CDR2 SAAADI.

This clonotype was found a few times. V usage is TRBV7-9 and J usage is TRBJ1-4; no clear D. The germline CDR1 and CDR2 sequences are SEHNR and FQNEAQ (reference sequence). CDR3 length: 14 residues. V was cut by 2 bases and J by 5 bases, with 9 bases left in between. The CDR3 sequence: CASSLLQPNEKLFF. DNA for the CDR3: TGTGCCAGCAGCTTATTACAGCCAAATGAAAAACTGTTTTTT.

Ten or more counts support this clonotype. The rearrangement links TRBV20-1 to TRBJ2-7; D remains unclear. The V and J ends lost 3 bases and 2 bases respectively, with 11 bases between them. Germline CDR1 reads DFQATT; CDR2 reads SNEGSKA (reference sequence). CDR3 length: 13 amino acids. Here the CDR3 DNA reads TGCAGTGCTAGTGGGCAGAGCCCCTACGAGCAGTACTTC. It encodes CSASGQSPYEQYF.

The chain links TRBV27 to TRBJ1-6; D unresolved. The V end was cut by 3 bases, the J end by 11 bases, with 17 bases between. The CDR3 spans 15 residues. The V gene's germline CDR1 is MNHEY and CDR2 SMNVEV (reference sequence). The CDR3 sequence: CASSFARPLDAPLHF. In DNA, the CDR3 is TGTGCCAGCAGTTTCGCCAGGCCTCTTGATGCACCCCTCCACTTT.

The CDR3 nucleotides read TGTGCCAGCAGCTCCCTCCCCGGACAGGGGCACTCCTACGAGCAGTACTTC. Its protein is CASSSLPGQGHSYEQYF. The chain joins TRBV5-6 to TRBJ2-7; 9 bases match TRBD1. The CDR3 length is 17 residues. Germline CDR1 and CDR2: SGHDT and YYEEEE. V lost 3 bases and J lost 0; bases outside the gene matches: 10.

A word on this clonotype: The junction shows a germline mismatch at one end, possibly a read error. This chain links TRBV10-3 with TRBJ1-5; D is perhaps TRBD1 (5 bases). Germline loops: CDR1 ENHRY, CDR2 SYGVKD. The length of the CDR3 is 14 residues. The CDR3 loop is CASSYEGGNQPQHF. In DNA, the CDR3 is TGTGCCAGCAGTTACGAAGGGGGCAATCAGCCCCAGCATTTT.

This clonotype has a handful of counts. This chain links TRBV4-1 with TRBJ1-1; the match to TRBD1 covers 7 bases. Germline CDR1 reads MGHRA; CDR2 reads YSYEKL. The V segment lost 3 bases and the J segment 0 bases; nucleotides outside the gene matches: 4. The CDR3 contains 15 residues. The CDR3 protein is CASSQRDRMNTEAFF. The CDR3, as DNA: TGCGCCAGCAGCCAGCGGGACAGAATGAACACTGAAGCTTTCTTT.

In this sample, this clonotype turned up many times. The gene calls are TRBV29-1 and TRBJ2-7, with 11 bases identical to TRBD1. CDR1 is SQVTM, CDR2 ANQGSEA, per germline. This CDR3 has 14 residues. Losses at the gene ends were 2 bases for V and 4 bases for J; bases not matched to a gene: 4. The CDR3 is CSVEKGTGGYEQYF. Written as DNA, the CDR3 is TGCAGCGTTGAAAAAGGGACAGGGGGGTACGAGCAGTACTTC.

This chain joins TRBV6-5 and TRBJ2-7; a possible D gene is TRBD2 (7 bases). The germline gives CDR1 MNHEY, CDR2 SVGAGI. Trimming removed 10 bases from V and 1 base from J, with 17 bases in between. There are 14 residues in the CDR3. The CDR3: CAIRGGVSSYEQYF. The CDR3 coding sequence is TGTGCCATTAGGGGGGGTGTTAGTTCCTACGAGCAGTACTTC.

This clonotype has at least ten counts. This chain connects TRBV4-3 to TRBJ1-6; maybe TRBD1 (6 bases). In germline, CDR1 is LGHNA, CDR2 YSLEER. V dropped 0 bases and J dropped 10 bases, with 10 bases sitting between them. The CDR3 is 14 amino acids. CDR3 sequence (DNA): TGCGCCAGCAGCCAAGAAGGGGGTCGATCACCCCTCCACTTT. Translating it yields CASSQEGGRSPLHF.

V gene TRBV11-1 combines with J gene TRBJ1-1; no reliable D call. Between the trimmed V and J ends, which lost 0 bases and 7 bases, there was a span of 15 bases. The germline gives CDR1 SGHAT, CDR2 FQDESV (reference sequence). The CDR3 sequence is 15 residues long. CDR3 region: CASSLAFREGNEAFF. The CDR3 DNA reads TGTGCCAGCAGCTTAGCGTTTAGGGAGGGTAATGAAGCTTTCTTT.

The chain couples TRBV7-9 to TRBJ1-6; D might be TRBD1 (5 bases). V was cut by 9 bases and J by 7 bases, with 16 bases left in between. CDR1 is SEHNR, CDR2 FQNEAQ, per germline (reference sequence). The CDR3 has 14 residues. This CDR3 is CASSERGLNSPLHF. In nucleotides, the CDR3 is TGTGCCAGTAGTGAGCGGGGACTGAATTCACCCCTCCACTTT.

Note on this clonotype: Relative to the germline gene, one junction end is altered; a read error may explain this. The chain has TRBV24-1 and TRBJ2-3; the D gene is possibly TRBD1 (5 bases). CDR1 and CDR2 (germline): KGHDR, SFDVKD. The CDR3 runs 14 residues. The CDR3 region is CASSQGVSIDTQYF. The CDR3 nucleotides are TGTGCCAGCAGCCAAGGGGTGAGCATAGATACGCAGTATTTT.

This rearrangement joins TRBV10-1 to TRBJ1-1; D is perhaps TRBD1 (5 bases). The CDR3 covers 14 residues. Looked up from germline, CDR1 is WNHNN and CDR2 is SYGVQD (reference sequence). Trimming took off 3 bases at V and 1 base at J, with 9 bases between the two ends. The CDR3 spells CASSDREGNTEAFF. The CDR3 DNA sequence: TGCGCCAGCAGTGACAGGGAAGGGAACACTGAAGCTTTCTTT.

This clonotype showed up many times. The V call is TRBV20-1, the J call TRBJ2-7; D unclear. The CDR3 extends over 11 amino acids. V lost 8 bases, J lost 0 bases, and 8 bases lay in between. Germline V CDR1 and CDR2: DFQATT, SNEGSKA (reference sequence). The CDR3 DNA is TGCAGTAGTAGGAGCTCCTACGAGCAGTACTTC. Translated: CSSRSSYEQYF.

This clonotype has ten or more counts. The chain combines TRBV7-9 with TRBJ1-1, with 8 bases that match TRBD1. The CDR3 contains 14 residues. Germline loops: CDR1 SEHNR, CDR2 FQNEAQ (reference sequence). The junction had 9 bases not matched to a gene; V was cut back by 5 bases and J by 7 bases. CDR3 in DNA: TGTGCCAGCAGCCCAGGGGGCCTCGCTCGTGAAGCTTTCTTT. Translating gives CASSPGGLAREAFF.

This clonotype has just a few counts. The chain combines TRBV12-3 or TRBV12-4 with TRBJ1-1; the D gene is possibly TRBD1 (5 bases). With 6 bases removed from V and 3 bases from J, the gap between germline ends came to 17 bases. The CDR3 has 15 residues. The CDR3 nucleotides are TGTGCCAGCAGCTGGGGGAGGGCAGGTGACACTGAAGCTTTCTTT. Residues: CASSWGRAGDTEAFF.